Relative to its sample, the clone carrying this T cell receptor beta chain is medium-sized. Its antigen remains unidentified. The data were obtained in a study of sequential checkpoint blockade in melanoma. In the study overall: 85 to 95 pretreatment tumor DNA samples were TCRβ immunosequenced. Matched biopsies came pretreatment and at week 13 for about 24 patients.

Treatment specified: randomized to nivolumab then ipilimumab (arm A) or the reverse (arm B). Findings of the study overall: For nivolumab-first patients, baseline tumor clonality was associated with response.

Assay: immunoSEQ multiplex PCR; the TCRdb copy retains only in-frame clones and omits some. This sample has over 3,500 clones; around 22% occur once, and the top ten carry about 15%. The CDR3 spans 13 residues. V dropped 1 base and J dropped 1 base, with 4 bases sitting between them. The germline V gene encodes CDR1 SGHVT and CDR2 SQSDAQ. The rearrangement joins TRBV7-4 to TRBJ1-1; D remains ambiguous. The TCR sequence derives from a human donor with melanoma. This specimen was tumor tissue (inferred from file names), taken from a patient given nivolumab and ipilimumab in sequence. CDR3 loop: CASSLGKNTEAFF. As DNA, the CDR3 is TGTGCCAGCAGCTTAGGGAAGAACACTGAAGCTTTCTTT.